These T cell receptor beta chains were read from a single sample in a study of shared clonotypes between healthy human individuals. The data were produced by immunoSEQ multiplex PCR, yet TCRdb's version contains in-frame clones alone and is incomplete. Among approximately 980,000 clones listed, 76% were seen once. The sequencing input was memory CD4+ T cells sorted from blood. The receptor source for this set is a man younger than 35 in good health. Each CDR3 is given with its conserved first and last residue. D genes are given only for firm matches. Size tells how often a clone was seen (once, few, many) or the class of an expanded clone, and some rows leave it out.

cdr3_nt: TGTGCCAGCAGCTTAGGTGGAACTAGCGGTCTAGAAGAGACCCAGTACTTC
cdr3_aa: CASSLGGTSGLEETQYF
d_call: TRBD2
v_call: TRBV7-9
cdr3_length: 17
clone_size: -
j_call: TRBJ2-5

cdr3_nt: TGTGCCAGCAGCCTCGATCGGGACAGCCGTAATTCACCCCTCCACTTT
cdr3_aa: CASSLDRDSRNSPLHF
d_call: TRBD1
v_call: TRBV7-2
cdr3_length: 16
clone_size: once
j_call: TRBJ1-6

cdr3_nt: TGTGCCAGCCGGACGGGAAACACTGAAGCTTTCTTT
cdr3_aa: CASRTGNTEAFF
d_call: -
v_call: TRBV25-1
cdr3_length: 12
clone_size: -
j_call: TRBJ1-1

cdr3_nt: TGTGCCAGCAGCGCCCAGGGGGGGGAGACCTACGAGCAGTACTTC
cdr3_aa: CASSAQGGETYEQYF
d_call: -
v_call: TRBV9
cdr3_length: 15
clone_size: -
j_call: TRBJ2-7

cdr3_nt: TGCGCCAGCAGCTTGGAAGGGGGGCACAACACTGAAGCTTTCTTT
cdr3_aa: CASSLEGGHNTEAFF
d_call: -
v_call: TRBV5-1
cdr3_length: 15
clone_size: -
j_call: TRBJ1-1

cdr3_nt: TGCGCCACCCGGGGTTCCACAGATACGCAGTATTTT
cdr3_aa: CATRGSTDTQYF
d_call: -
v_call: TRBV5-1
cdr3_length: 12
clone_size: many
j_call: TRBJ2-3

cdr3_nt: TGTGCCAGCAGCGTAACCCTTCTAAGCGCGGGAGGGCCCAATGAGCAGTTCTTC
cdr3_aa: CASSVTLLSAGGPNEQFF
d_call: TRBD2
v_call: TRBV9
cdr3_length: 18
clone_size: few
j_call: TRBJ2-1

cdr3_nt: TGCAGTGCCCCCAGGAACACTGAAGCTTTCTTT
cdr3_aa: CSAPRNTEAFF
d_call: -
v_call: TRBV20-1
cdr3_length: 11
clone_size: -
j_call: TRBJ1-1

cdr3_nt: TGTGCCAGCAGCCCCAGAGGGCCCGGGACCTGCCCCCAGTATTTT
cdr3_aa: CASSPRGPGTCPQYF
d_call: -
v_call: TRBV11-3
cdr3_length: 15
clone_size: -
j_call: TRBJ2-3

cdr3_nt: TGCGCCAGCAGCTTGGGGCAGGGCCCCTATGGCTACACCTTC
cdr3_aa: CASSLGQGPYGYTF
d_call: -
v_call: TRBV5-1
cdr3_length: 14
clone_size: -
j_call: TRBJ1-2

cdr3_nt: TGTGCCAGCAGCCCGGACCGCAAGGGGACAGATACGCAGTATTTT
cdr3_aa: CASSPDRKGTDTQYF
d_call: -
v_call: TRBV14
cdr3_length: 15
clone_size: -
j_call: TRBJ2-3

cdr3_nt: TGCGCCAGCAGCCGACGGACAGGGGGGCCCACTGAAGCTTTCTTT
cdr3_aa: CASSRRTGGPTEAFF
d_call: TRBD1
v_call: TRBV5-1
cdr3_length: 15
clone_size: -
j_call: TRBJ1-1

cdr3_nt: TGTGCCAGCAGCTTAGATTTGTCGGGAAGTGAATTCTTC
cdr3_aa: CASSLDLSGSEFF
d_call: -
v_call: TRBV7-9
cdr3_length: 13
clone_size: once
j_call: TRBJ2-7

cdr3_nt: TGTGCCACCTGGACAGGGAGCTCCTACAATGAGCAGTTCTTC
cdr3_aa: CATWTGSSYNEQFF
d_call: TRBD1
v_call: TRBV10-3
cdr3_length: 14
clone_size: -
j_call: TRBJ2-1

cdr3_nt: TGTGCCAGCAGCTGGGACGGTCCCCGTAATCAGCCCCAGCATTTT
cdr3_aa: CASSWDGPRNQPQHF
d_call: -
v_call: TRBV7-9
cdr3_length: 15
clone_size: once
j_call: TRBJ1-5

cdr3_nt: TGTGCCAGCGGAACGTTACTAGCGCCTACCTACGAGCAGTACTTC
cdr3_aa: CASGTLLAPTYEQYF
d_call: TRBD2
v_call: TRBV6-6
cdr3_length: 15
clone_size: -
j_call: TRBJ2-7

cdr3_nt: TGTGCCAGCAGCTTGGCCCCGGGCTATGGCTACACCTTC
cdr3_aa: CASSLAPGYGYTF
d_call: -
v_call: TRBV5-5
cdr3_length: 13
clone_size: many
j_call: TRBJ1-2

cdr3_nt: TGTGCCAGCAGTCCTCAAGGGACCTGGGAGACCCAGTACTTC
cdr3_aa: CASSPQGTWETQYF
d_call: -
v_call: TRBV28
cdr3_length: 14
clone_size: -
j_call: TRBJ2-5

cdr3_nt: TGTGCCAGTAGTACCTCGGACGGAGGCCGAAACACCATATATTTT
cdr3_aa: CASSTSDGGRNTIYF
d_call: -
v_call: TRBV19
cdr3_length: 15
clone_size: -
j_call: TRBJ1-3

cdr3_nt: TGTGCCTGGAGCGGCGGGAGCTCTGGGGCCAACGTCCTGACTTTC
cdr3_aa: CAWSGGSSGANVLTF
d_call: TRBD2
v_call: TRBV30
cdr3_length: 15
clone_size: -
j_call: TRBJ2-6

cdr3_nt: TGCGCCAGCAGCTTGTCGAGGCGGCACCAGAGCACTGAAGCTTTCTTT
cdr3_aa: CASSLSRRHQSTEAFF
d_call: -
v_call: TRBV5-1
cdr3_length: 16
clone_size: -
j_call: TRBJ1-1

cdr3_nt: TGCGCCAGCAGCTTCGTGGCAGGGACAAGCACAGATACGCAGTATTTT
cdr3_aa: CASSFVAGTSTDTQYF
d_call: -
v_call: TRBV5-1
cdr3_length: 16
clone_size: -
j_call: TRBJ2-3

cdr3_nt: TGTGCCAGCAGTGACGACCCCCATGAGCAGTTCTTC
cdr3_aa: CASSDDPHEQFF
d_call: -
v_call: TRBV6-5
cdr3_length: 12
clone_size: -
j_call: TRBJ2-1

cdr3_nt: TGTGCCAGCAGCTTAGGAGGCGGGGGGCCCCCCACAGATACGCAGTATTTT
cdr3_aa: CASSLGGGGPPTDTQYF
d_call: TRBD2
v_call: TRBV7-3
cdr3_length: 17
clone_size: -
j_call: TRBJ2-3

cdr3_nt: TGTGCCAGCAGCTTGGGGCAGGCGACCGGGGAGCTGTTTTTT
cdr3_aa: CASSLGQATGELFF
d_call: -
v_call: TRBV5-8
cdr3_length: 14
clone_size: -
j_call: TRBJ2-2

cdr3_nt: TGTGCCAGCAGTCCATACACCTTGTCGGCGACAGGCGGGGATTCACCCCTCCACTTT
cdr3_aa: CASSPYTLSATGGDSPLHF
d_call: -
v_call: TRBV27
cdr3_length: 19
clone_size: few
j_call: TRBJ1-6

cdr3_nt: TGCGCCAGCAGCGCACAGGGGGCCTCGAACGAGCAGTACTTC
cdr3_aa: CASSAQGASNEQYF
d_call: TRBD1
v_call: TRBV5-1
cdr3_length: 14
clone_size: -
j_call: TRBJ2-7